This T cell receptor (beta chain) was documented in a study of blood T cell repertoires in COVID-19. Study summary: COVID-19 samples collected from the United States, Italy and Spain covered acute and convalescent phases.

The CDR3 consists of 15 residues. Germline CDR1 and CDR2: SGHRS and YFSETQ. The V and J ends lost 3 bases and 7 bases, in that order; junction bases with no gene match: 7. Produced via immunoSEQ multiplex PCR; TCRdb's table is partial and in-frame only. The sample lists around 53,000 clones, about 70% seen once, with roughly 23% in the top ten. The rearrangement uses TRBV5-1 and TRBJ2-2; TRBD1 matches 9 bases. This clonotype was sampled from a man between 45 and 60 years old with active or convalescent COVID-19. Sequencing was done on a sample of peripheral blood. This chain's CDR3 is CASSSGTGKGGELFF. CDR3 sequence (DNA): TGCGCCAGCAGCTCGGGGACAGGGAAGGGCGGGGAGCTGTTTTTT.